Given below is one T cell receptor (beta chain) in context. Its cognate antigen has yet to be identified. Nothing much larger sits one base from this clone, and base qualities are not available. CDR1 SQVTM and CDR2 ANQGSEA are derived from the germline V gene. The CDR3 measures 15 amino acids from cysteine to phenylalanine. Of all the DNA, just the CDR3 is kept, 45 bases in frame from base 1. V is reduced by 5 bases and J by 7 bases, leaving a spacing of 21 bases between them. This entry belongs to a study of post-analysis software for immune sequencing data (dated by TCRdb to between 2015 and 2016). In terms of the full investigation: The recorded disease courses included relapsing-remitting, secondary progressive and progressive-relapsing multiple sclerosis, and some patients had no subtype annotation. The patient repertoires were compared against around eleven previously published healthy control repertoires obtained from donors aged roughly 6 to 25 years. A subset of samples was prepared in parallel using single-end sample barcoding, then pooled and co-amplified after Illumina adapter ligation. The paper's findings and limits, for the study overall: Direct clustering with F measure showed strong co-clustering of samples prepared in the same batch, prompting a batch-effect correction. Significantly lower normalized Chao1 diversity was found in multiple sclerosis patients than in controls, suggesting substantial peripheral T-cell clonal expansion. Patients showed significantly higher frequencies than controls for 4 or 5 TRBV segments, among them TRBV5-6, TRBV5-1 and TRBV20-1. The control group was slightly older than the multiple sclerosis patient group.

TCR beta repertoires were profiled from peripheral blood of roughly twelve young patients with multiple sclerosis to demonstrate the VDJtools post-analysis software. The multiple sclerosis patients were children and adolescents ranging in age from about 6 to 17 years. The receptor library was made with PCR. The run used an Illumina HiSeq 2500. Unique molecular identifiers were incorporated into TCR beta cDNA libraries to reduce PCR and sequencing biases. Every 1 to 10 million input T cells yielded approximately 500,000 cDNA molecules, meaning each molecule approximated one T cell. The same protocol used for the earlier healthy control dataset was applied to prepare and sequence the patient libraries. Within a given batch, samples were prepared together, multiplexed and sequenced on the same HiSeq lane. On the authors' methods: Raw barcoded reads were processed with MIGEC, and single-read molecular identifier groups were discarded before consensus assembly and CDR3 extraction. VDJtools was used for post-analysis of the clonotype tables, and diversity was normalized by down-sampling every dataset to the size of the smallest sample. Repertoire overlap clustering matched CDR3 amino acid but not nucleotide sequences to correct batch-related cross-sample contamination. Using fastp at Q25 and MiXCR, TCRdb reprocessed the public reads and kept productive beta chains. Identical CDR3 proteins give one entry, which carries the most common genes and DNA. TCRdb, not the original authors, processed these V and J calls. A total of some 890,000 distinct CDR3 sequences appear in this sample, roughly 58% of them only once. The ten largest make up approximately 4.4% of the sample.

This chain joins TRBV29-1 to TRBJ2-1; a tentative D call is TRBD2 (5 bases match). Sequencing used blood. This TCR was recovered from a girl aged 5-17 years with multiple sclerosis. CDR3 protein: CSVPSDRGLDNEQFF. DNA sequence: TGCAGCGTTCCGTCCGACCGGGGATTAGATAATGAGCAGTTCTTC.